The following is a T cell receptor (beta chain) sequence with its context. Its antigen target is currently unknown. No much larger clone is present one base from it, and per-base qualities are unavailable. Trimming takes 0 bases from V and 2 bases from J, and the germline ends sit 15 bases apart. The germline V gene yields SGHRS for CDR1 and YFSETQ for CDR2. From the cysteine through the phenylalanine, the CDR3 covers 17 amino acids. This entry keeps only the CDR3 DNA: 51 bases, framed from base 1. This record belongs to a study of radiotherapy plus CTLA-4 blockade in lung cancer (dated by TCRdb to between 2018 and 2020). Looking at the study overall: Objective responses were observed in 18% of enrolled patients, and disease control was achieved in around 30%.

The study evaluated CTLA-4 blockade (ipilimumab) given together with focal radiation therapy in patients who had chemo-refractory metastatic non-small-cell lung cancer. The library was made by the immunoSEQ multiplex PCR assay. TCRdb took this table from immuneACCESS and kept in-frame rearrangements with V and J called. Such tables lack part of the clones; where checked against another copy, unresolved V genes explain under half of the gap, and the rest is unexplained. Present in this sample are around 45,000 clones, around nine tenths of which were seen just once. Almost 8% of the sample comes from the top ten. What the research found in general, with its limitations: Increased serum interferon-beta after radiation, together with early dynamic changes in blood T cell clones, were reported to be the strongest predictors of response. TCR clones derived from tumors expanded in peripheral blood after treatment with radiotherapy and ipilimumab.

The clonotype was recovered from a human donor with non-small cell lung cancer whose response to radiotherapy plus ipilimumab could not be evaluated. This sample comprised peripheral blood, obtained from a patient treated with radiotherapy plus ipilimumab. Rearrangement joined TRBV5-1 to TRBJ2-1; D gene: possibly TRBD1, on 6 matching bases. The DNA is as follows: TGCGCCAGCAGCTTGGGAGACAGGCCCCTCGCCTACAATGAGCAGTTCTTC. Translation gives CASSLGDRPLAYNEQFF.